Listed here are 3 T cell receptor beta chains from one sample, sequenced in a study of cytomegalovirus exposure and HLA in healthy donors. The PCR contained 60 Vbeta and 13 Jbeta primers. Profiled with immunoSEQ multiplex PCR; TCRdb holds only in-frame clones, not every one. The table includes 120,000 or so clones, about 80% detected once. The sequenced sample consisted of PBMCs. Receptors were obtained from a woman aged 40-49 years in good health and CMV-seropositive.

This chain uses TRBV5-1 with TRBJ1-1; the match to TRBD1 covers 9 bases. The CDR3 covers 15 residues. The germline V gene encodes CDR1 SGHRS and CDR2 YFSETQ. Trimming at V came to 4 bases and at J to 1 base, leaving 5 bases not matched to a gene. The CDR3 region is CASSSLTGGNTEAFF. The CDR3 DNA follows: TGCGCCAGCAGCAGCCTGACAGGGGGGAACACTGAAGCTTTCTTT.

The chain is built from TRBV7-2 and TRBJ1-2, with TRBD1 identical over 9 bases. J gave up 4 bases and V 5 bases, and 5 bases lay outside the gene matches. This CDR3 has 14 amino acids. Looked up from germline, CDR1 is SGHTA and CDR2 is FQGNSA. This CDR3 is CASSSGQGSYGYTF. The CDR3 coding sequence is TGTGCCAGCAGCAGTGGACAGGGGTCCTATGGCTACACCTTC.

About this clone: A junction boundary mismatches the germline segment, possibly from a read error. Other DNA sequences within the sample encode an identical CDR3. The J gene is TRBJ2-7, the V gene TRBV10-3; 10 nucleotides align to TRBD2. This CDR3 has 14 residues. From germline, CDR1 is ENHRY and CDR2 SYGVKD. DNA of the CDR3: TGCGCCATCAAACCCCAGCGGGAGGGTTACGAGCAGTACTTC. Translating gives CAIKPQREGYEQYF.